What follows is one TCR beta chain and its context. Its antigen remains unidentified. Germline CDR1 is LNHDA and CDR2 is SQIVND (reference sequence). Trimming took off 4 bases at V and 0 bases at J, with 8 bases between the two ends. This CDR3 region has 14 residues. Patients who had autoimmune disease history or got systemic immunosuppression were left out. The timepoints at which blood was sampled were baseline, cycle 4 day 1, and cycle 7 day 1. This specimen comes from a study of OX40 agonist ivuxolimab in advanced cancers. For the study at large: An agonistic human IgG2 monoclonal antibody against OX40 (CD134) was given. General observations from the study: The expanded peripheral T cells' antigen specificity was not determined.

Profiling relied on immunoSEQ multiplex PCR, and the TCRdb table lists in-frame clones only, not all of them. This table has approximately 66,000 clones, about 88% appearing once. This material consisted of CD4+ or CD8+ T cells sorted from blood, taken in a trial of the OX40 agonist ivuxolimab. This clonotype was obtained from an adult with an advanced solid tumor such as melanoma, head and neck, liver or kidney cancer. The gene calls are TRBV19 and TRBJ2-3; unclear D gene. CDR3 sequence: CASSNMDSTDTQYF. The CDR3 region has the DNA TGTGCCAGTAGTAACATGGACAGCACAGATACGCAGTATTTT.